This TCR beta chain stems from a study of T cell responses to AZD1222 COVID-19 vaccine. The CDR3 is made up of 13 amino acids. Trimming took 10 bases from V and 4 from J, leaving 16 bases between them. Germline V gene sequence: CDR1 MNHEY, CDR2 SVGAGI. Profiling relied on immunoSEQ multiplex PCR, and the TCRdb table lists in-frame clones only, not all of them. Here the sample spans about 150,000 clones, under 95% being singletons. This sequence was found in an adult in good health. The gene calls are TRBV6-5 and TRBJ1-2, with D maybe TRBD1 (5 bases). The sample was peripheral blood, taken on day 0 of AZD1222 vaccination. The CDR3, as DNA: TGTGCCACCGCACCGGACACCGGCTATGGCTACACCTTC. Translated, it gives CATAPDTGYGYTF.